A selection of T cell receptor beta chains follows, all from one sample in a study of cytomegalovirus exposure and HLA in healthy donors. TCRdb keeps only in-frame clones here, not all; method: immunoSEQ multiplex PCR. The table has roughly 200,000 clones, roughly 80% seen once. Source material: PBMCs. These receptors were obtained from a woman under 40 in good health and CMV-seropositive. CDR3s include the opening cysteine and the closing phenylalanine or tryptophan. The D gene is left open where the match is weak. Clone size is shown for a subset of rows, as once, few, many or a class of expanded clone.

j_call: TRBJ2-7; d_call: TRBD1; clone_size: few; v_call: TRBV14; cdr3_aa: CASSHRQGTGSSYEQYF; cdr3_nt: TGTGCCAGCAGCCATAGACAGGGAACAGGGAGCTCCTACGAGCAGTACTTC
j_call: TRBJ1-6; d_call: TRBD1; clone_size: -; v_call: TRBV7-2; cdr3_aa: CASTPGTVNSPLHF; cdr3_nt: TGTGCCAGCACCCCCGGGACAGTCAATTCACCCCTCCACTTT
j_call: TRBJ1-1; d_call: TRBD1; clone_size: -; v_call: TRBV11-1; cdr3_aa: CASSPGQGASFF; cdr3_nt: TGTGCCAGCAGCCCCGGACAGGGGGCGTCTTTCTTT
j_call: TRBJ2-7; d_call: -; clone_size: -; v_call: TRBV5-1; cdr3_aa: CASSLSGSPYEQYF; cdr3_nt: TGCGCCAGCAGCTTATCAGGGTCCCCCTACGAGCAGTACTTC
j_call: TRBJ2-3; d_call: TRBD2; clone_size: -; v_call: TRBV29-1; cdr3_aa: CSVVPSGGGTDTQYF; cdr3_nt: TGCAGCGTTGTCCCTAGCGGGGGGGGCACAGATACGCAGTATTTT
j_call: TRBJ2-5; d_call: TRBD1; clone_size: once; v_call: TRBV7-9; cdr3_aa: CASSPTTGALGETQYF; cdr3_nt: TGTGCCAGCAGCCCTACGACAGGGGCCCTCGGGGAGACCCAGTACTTC
j_call: TRBJ2-5; d_call: -; clone_size: -; v_call: TRBV5-6; cdr3_aa: CASSLALALHGTQYF; cdr3_nt: TGTGCCAGCAGCTTGGCCTTGGCCCTCCATGGGACCCAGTACTTC
j_call: TRBJ2-1; d_call: TRBD1; clone_size: -; v_call: TRBV9; cdr3_aa: CASTSASKMGQGRNEQFF; cdr3_nt: TGTGCCAGCACCAGCGCAAGTAAAATGGGACAGGGCCGCAATGAGCAGTTCTTC
j_call: TRBJ2-2; d_call: -; clone_size: -; v_call: TRBV15; cdr3_aa: CATSRTPNTGELFF; cdr3_nt: TGTGCCACCAGCAGGACTCCAAACACCGGGGAGCTGTTTTTT
j_call: TRBJ1-2; d_call: -; clone_size: medium-sized; v_call: TRBV5-1; cdr3_aa: CASSDPSGAGYGYTF; cdr3_nt: TGCGCCAGCAGCGACCCCTCAGGGGCCGGCTATGGCTACACCTTC
j_call: TRBJ1-6; d_call: TRBD1; clone_size: -; v_call: TRBV7-9; cdr3_aa: CASSPGTGPVVLHF; cdr3_nt: TGTGCCAGCAGCCCCGGGACAGGCCCAGTGGTCCTCCACTTT
j_call: TRBJ2-7; d_call: TRBD1; clone_size: -; v_call: TRBV4-1; cdr3_aa: CASSQNRDRGYEQYF; cdr3_nt: TGCGCCAGCAGCCAAAACCGGGACAGGGGGTACGAGCAGTACTTC
j_call: TRBJ2-5; d_call: TRBD2; clone_size: -; v_call: TRBV5-1; cdr3_aa: CASSFTGTSGGGETQYF; cdr3_nt: TGCGCCAGCAGCTTCACCGGGACTAGCGGGGGTGGGGAGACCCAGTACTTC
j_call: TRBJ2-1; d_call: TRBD1; clone_size: -; v_call: TRBV7-2; cdr3_aa: CASSPYRGLFNEQFF; cdr3_nt: TGTGCCAGCAGCCCTTACAGGGGGCTATTCAATGAGCAGTTCTTC
j_call: TRBJ2-3; d_call: TRBD2; clone_size: -; v_call: TRBV2; cdr3_aa: CASIRTSEFF; cdr3_nt: TGTGCCAGCATAAGGACTAGCGAGTTTTTT
j_call: TRBJ2-1; d_call: -; clone_size: -; v_call: TRBV9; cdr3_aa: CASSARTFSYNEQFF; cdr3_nt: TGTGCCAGCAGCGCGCGGACATTCTCCTACAATGAGCAGTTCTTC
j_call: TRBJ2-1; d_call: TRBD2; clone_size: -; v_call: TRBV4-1; cdr3_aa: CASSQNPSGSVYNEQFF; cdr3_nt: TGCGCCAGCAGCCAAAATCCTAGCGGGAGTGTATACAATGAGCAGTTCTTC
j_call: TRBJ2-1; d_call: TRBD1; clone_size: -; v_call: TRBV5-6; cdr3_aa: CASSMGQLEQFF; cdr3_nt: TGTGCCAGCAGCATGGGACAGTTGGAACAGTTCTTC
j_call: TRBJ1-6; d_call: TRBD1; clone_size: -; v_call: TRBV7-9; cdr3_aa: CASKRGLYSPLHF; cdr3_nt: TGTGCCAGCAAGAGGGGGCTGTATTCACCCCTCCACTTT
j_call: TRBJ1-6; d_call: -; clone_size: few; v_call: TRBV28; cdr3_aa: CASSLNTNNSPLHF; cdr3_nt: TGTGCCAGCAGTTTAAACACGAATAATTCACCCCTCCACTTT
j_call: TRBJ2-3; d_call: TRBD2; clone_size: -; v_call: TRBV2; cdr3_aa: CASSLTGGRTDTQYF; cdr3_nt: TGTGCCAGCAGTCTTACGGGAGGGCGCACAGATACGCAGTATTTT
j_call: TRBJ1-2; d_call: -; clone_size: -; v_call: TRBV4-2; cdr3_aa: CASSETGRANYGYTF; cdr3_nt: TGTGCCAGCAGCGAGACAGGAAGGGCTAACTATGGCTACACCTTC
j_call: TRBJ1-2; d_call: TRBD1; clone_size: -; v_call: TRBV6-4; cdr3_aa: CASSDLALTGPRGYGYTF; cdr3_nt: TGTGCCAGCAGTGACCTCGCCCTGACAGGGCCTCGGGGCTATGGCTACACCTTC
j_call: TRBJ1-6; d_call: -; clone_size: once; v_call: TRBV29-1; cdr3_aa: CSVSWDSSPLHF; cdr3_nt: TGCAGCGTTTCATGGGACTCCTCACCCCTCCACTTT
j_call: TRBJ2-3; d_call: -; clone_size: once; v_call: TRBV28; cdr3_aa: CASSGLKLTDTQYF; cdr3_nt: TGTGCCAGCAGCGGACTGAAGCTTACAGATACGCAGTATTTT
j_call: TRBJ2-1; d_call: TRBD2; clone_size: -; v_call: TRBV5-1; cdr3_aa: CASSPSGGYNEQFF; cdr3_nt: TGCGCCAGCAGTCCGAGCGGGGGGTACAATGAGCAGTTCTTC
j_call: TRBJ1-1; d_call: TRBD1; clone_size: few; v_call: TRBV25-1; cdr3_aa: CASSTRTGPENTEAFF; cdr3_nt: TGTGCCAGCAGTACGCGGACAGGGCCGGAAAACACTGAAGCTTTCTTT
j_call: TRBJ2-2; d_call: -; clone_size: -; v_call: TRBV5-5; cdr3_aa: CASSLAPGNTGELFF; cdr3_nt: TGTGCCAGCAGCTTGGCACCGGGGAACACCGGGGAGCTGTTTTTT
j_call: TRBJ2-7; d_call: -; clone_size: -; v_call: TRBV25-1; cdr3_aa: CASSGAGRLYEQYF; cdr3_nt: TGTGCCAGCAGTGGGGCGGGACGGCTCTACGAGCAGTACTTC
j_call: TRBJ2-5; d_call: -; clone_size: -; v_call: TRBV11-2; cdr3_aa: CASSFGQGRETQYF; cdr3_nt: TGTGCCAGCAGCTTTGGGCAGGGTAGAGAGACCCAGTACTTC
j_call: TRBJ2-7; d_call: TRBD2; clone_size: -; v_call: TRBV5-4; cdr3_aa: CASSPPFGGGRAGEQYF; cdr3_nt: TGTGCCAGCAGCCCCCCGTTCGGGGGTGGGAGGGCCGGCGAGCAGTACTTC
j_call: TRBJ2-5; d_call: -; clone_size: -; v_call: TRBV29-1; cdr3_aa: CSVNRDQETQYF; cdr3_nt: TGCAGCGTCAACAGGGATCAAGAGACCCAGTACTTC
j_call: TRBJ1-4; d_call: -; clone_size: few; v_call: TRBV7-2; cdr3_aa: CASSLDPWRREKLFF; cdr3_nt: TGTGCCAGCAGCTTAGACCCATGGAGGAGGGAAAAACTGTTTTTT
j_call: TRBJ2-2; d_call: -; clone_size: -; v_call: TRBV7-7; cdr3_aa: CASSPWDGGTRELFF; cdr3_nt: TGTGCCAGCAGCCCCTGGGACGGGGGAACCCGGGAGCTGTTTTTT
j_call: TRBJ1-2; d_call: -; clone_size: -; v_call: TRBV7-9; cdr3_aa: CASSSSREGYTF; cdr3_nt: TGTGCCAGCAGCTCCAGTCGGGAGGGCTACACCTTC
j_call: TRBJ2-7; d_call: -; clone_size: -; v_call: TRBV28; cdr3_aa: CASRLTGDYEQYF; cdr3_nt: TGTGCCAGCAGATTGACAGGCGACTACGAGCAGTACTTC
j_call: TRBJ2-3; d_call: TRBD1; clone_size: -; v_call: TRBV11-3; cdr3_aa: CASSLGLGQGTDTQYF; cdr3_nt: TGTGCCAGCAGCTTAGGATTGGGACAGGGAACAGATACGCAGTATTTT
j_call: TRBJ1-1; d_call: -; clone_size: -; v_call: TRBV7-9; cdr3_aa: CASSLVVAFF; cdr3_nt: TGTGCCAGCAGCTTAGTCGTGGCTTTCTTT
j_call: TRBJ1-1; d_call: TRBD1; clone_size: -; v_call: TRBV25-1; cdr3_aa: CASRPGTGWAEAFF; cdr3_nt: TGTGCCAGCCGTCCCGGGACAGGTTGGGCTGAAGCTTTCTTT
j_call: TRBJ1-2; d_call: -; clone_size: few; v_call: TRBV7-3; cdr3_aa: CASSQGAGYGYTF; cdr3_nt: TGTGCCAGCAGCCAAGGTGCGGGGTATGGCTACACCTTC
j_call: TRBJ1-1; d_call: -; clone_size: -; v_call: TRBV7-2; cdr3_aa: CASRKGPTGPGGAFF; cdr3_nt: TGTGCCAGCAGAAAAGGACCGACAGGACCGGGGGGAGCTTTCTTT
j_call: TRBJ2-3; d_call: -; clone_size: -; v_call: TRBV7-8; cdr3_aa: CASSRPPAENPTDTQYF; cdr3_nt: TGTGCCAGCAGCCGCCCCCCTGCGGAGAATCCCACAGATACGCAGTATTTT
j_call: TRBJ2-7; d_call: -; clone_size: -; v_call: TRBV11-1; cdr3_aa: CASSLRGKVGEQYF; cdr3_nt: TGTGCCAGCAGCTTACGGGGGAAGGTAGGCGAGCAGTACTTC
j_call: TRBJ2-3; d_call: -; clone_size: -; v_call: TRBV7-2; cdr3_aa: CASSLGRQSTDTQYF; cdr3_nt: TGTGCCAGCAGCTTAGGGCGGCAGAGCACAGATACGCAGTATTTT
j_call: TRBJ2-1; d_call: TRBD2; clone_size: once; v_call: TRBV19; cdr3_aa: CASSSGRVLSAEQFF; cdr3_nt: TGTGCCAGTTCGAGCGGGAGGGTGCTAAGTGCTGAGCAGTTCTTC
j_call: TRBJ2-7; d_call: TRBD1; clone_size: -; v_call: TRBV5-5; cdr3_aa: CASSLRRLGQGFHEQYF; cdr3_nt: TGTGCCAGCAGCTTGAGACGTTTGGGACAGGGGTTCCACGAGCAGTACTTC
j_call: TRBJ2-2; d_call: TRBD1; clone_size: -; v_call: TRBV28; cdr3_aa: CASRPTQGAGGTGELFF; cdr3_nt: TGTGCCAGCAGACCCACACAGGGGGCTGGTGGCACCGGGGAGCTGTTTTTT
j_call: TRBJ2-5; d_call: TRBD2; clone_size: -; v_call: TRBV28; cdr3_aa: CASSSAPGLAFQETQYF; cdr3_nt: TGTGCCAGCAGTTCCGCTCCGGGACTAGCGTTCCAAGAGACCCAGTACTTC
j_call: TRBJ2-3; d_call: TRBD1; clone_size: -; v_call: TRBV27; cdr3_aa: CASSRTGTGGYDTQYF; cdr3_nt: TGTGCCAGCAGCCGGACCGGGACAGGAGGGTATGATACGCAGTATTTT
j_call: TRBJ2-7; d_call: -; clone_size: once; v_call: TRBV30; cdr3_aa: CAHRHSSYEQYF; cdr3_nt: TGTGCCCACCGACACTCCTCCTACGAGCAGTACTTC
j_call: TRBJ2-7; d_call: TRBD2; clone_size: -; v_call: TRBV6-6; cdr3_aa: CASIPRGGSYEQYF; cdr3_nt: TGTGCCAGCATTCCGCGGGGCGGGAGCTACGAGCAGTACTTC